One and the same sample provided the 6 T cell receptor beta chains below, sequenced in a study of shared T cell receptors in the human thymus. Assay: immunoSEQ multiplex PCR; the TCRdb copy retains only in-frame clones and omits some. This sample yields about 380,000 clones, of which approximately 95% are seen a single time; about 0.02% belongs to the top ten. The sequenced material came from thymocytes. These receptors were taken from a human donor.

The chain joins TRBV9 to TRBJ2-3, with D possibly being TRBD2 (7 bases). Between the trimmed V and J ends, which lost 3 bases and 4 bases, there was a span of 9 bases. CDR1 and CDR2 from the germline V gene are SGDLS and YYNGEE. The CDR3 is made up of 13 amino acids. For the CDR3, the DNA is TGTGCCAGCAGCGGGGAGGGGGCAGATACGCAGTATTTT. Amino acid sequence: CASSGEGADTQYF.

The gene calls are TRBV14 and TRBJ2-1; D is uncertain. Per the germline V gene, CDR1 is SGHDN and CDR2 is FVKESK. V was trimmed by 1 base and J by 4 bases, leaving 26 bases between them. The CDR3 length is 20 residues. For the CDR3, the DNA is TGTGCCAGCAGCCAAGCCCGCCAGGTCGGAATGAGTGGTGGGTACAATGAGCAGTTCTTC. This gives the protein CASSQARQVGMSGGYNEQFF.

The count of this clone is one. The chain couples TRBV27 to TRBJ1-2, with TRBD1 as a possible D gene (5 bases). The CDR3 covers 14 residues. Trimming removed 4 bases at V and 4 bases at J, with 13 bases between. Germline CDR1 is MNHEY and CDR2 is SMNVEV (reference sequence). CDR3 protein: CASSSVGQGYGYTF. The DNA of the CDR3 is TGTGCCAGCAGTTCGGTGGGGCAAGGCTATGGCTACACCTTC.

The rearrangement links TRBV7-2 to TRBJ1-1; D not resolved. The CDR3 is made up of 13 amino acids. The V end lost 2 bases, the J end lost 5 bases, and 9 bases lay between the germline ends. Germline assignment: CDR1 SGHTA and CDR2 FQGNSA. The CDR3 is CASSLPDGTEAFF. CDR3 sequence (DNA): TGTGCCAGCAGCTTACCAGACGGGACTGAAGCTTTCTTT.

The chain combines TRBV11-2 with TRBJ1-5; D is ambiguous. This CDR3 has 19 amino acids. Trimming shortened V by 1 base and J by 7 bases, and 26 bases separated the two germline ends. CDR1 and CDR2 (germline): SGHAT, FQNNGV. The CDR3 sequence: CASSLGWTPDTTGEQPQHF. The CDR3 DNA reads TGTGCCAGCAGCTTAGGATGGACCCCTGACACAACCGGCGAACAGCCCCAGCATTTT.

J is TRBJ2-7 and V is TRBV7-2, with TRBD2 matching over 7 bases. The germline V gene encodes CDR1 SGHTA and CDR2 FQGNSA. After removal of 1 base from V and 3 bases from J, the junction contained 12 bases not matched to a gene. CDR3 length: 17 residues. The CDR3 region is CASSLGSGSRRFYEQYF. In DNA, the CDR3 is TGTGCCAGCAGCTTAGGTAGCGGGTCCCGGCGCTTCTACGAGCAGTACTTC.